What follows is one T cell receptor (beta chain) and its context. The antigen remains unidentified. Around 10 milliliters of peripheral blood were drawn from each donor. The junction had 11 bases not matched to a gene; V was cut back by 4 bases and J by 9 bases. This CDR3 contains 14 residues. The data belong to a study of blood T cells in healthy people across ages. Findings of the study overall: Naive CD4+ cell counts and diversity both ran higher in long-lived than in aged donors.

Sample-barcoded 5' priming and a J-beta primer mix drove a second PCR of roughly 6 to 12 cycles. One entry per CDR3 protein, called by TCRdb with MiXCR from the 5' RACE reads. The sample comprises about 1.5 million distinct CDR3 sequences, 40% to 45% of which are singletons, and around 4% rests with the top ten. The rearrangement links TRBV12-3 or TRBV12-4 to TRBJ2-5; TRBD2 agrees at 7 bases. The sequenced sample was blood. The receptor's source is a woman under 30 in good health. CDR3 sequence: CASSSQASGTSQYF. CDR3 nucleotide sequence: TGTGCCAGCAGTTCCCAGGCTAGCGGAACGTCCCAGTACTTC.